This TCR beta chain was retrieved from a study of blood T cell repertoires in COVID-19. Study-level information: The origin of the acute and convalescent COVID-19 samples was the United States, Italy and Spain. From T cells, B-cell-depleted T cells, or PBMCs came the material, which was cDNA or gDNA.

Authors' processing steps: Estimation of nucleated cell counts relied on the amplification of reference gene primers. Only in-frame clones appear in the TCRdb table, and some are missing; sequencing was by immunoSEQ multiplex PCR. The V and J calls and the clone size are those of that table, but D and trimming were determined from the DNA. Of 650,000 to 800,000 clones listed, 85% to 90% are singletons. CDR1 and CDR2 from the germline V gene are KGHSH and LQKENI. CDR3 length: 18 amino acids. V lost 2 bases and J lost 0; bases outside the gene matches: 8. This TCR was recovered from a woman under 30 with acute or convalescent COVID-19. The sample comprised peripheral blood. The chain has TRBV18 and TRBJ1-1; 11 nucleotides align to TRBD1. In DNA form, the CDR3 reads TGTGCCAGCTCACCATCTTTCGGGACAGGGGGAATGAACACTGAAGCTTTCTTT. This gives the protein CASSPSFGTGGMNTEAFF. The full variable domain, its missing parts supplied by reference TRBV18 and TRBJ1-1, is NAGVMQNPRHLVRRRGQEARLRCSPMKGHSHVYWYRQLPEEGLKFMVYLQKENIIDESGMPKERFSAEFPKEGPSILRIQQVVRGDSAAYFCASSPSFGTGGMNTEAFFGQGTRLTVV.